These 27 T cell receptor beta chains were sequenced from one sample in a study of Ad26.COV2.S vaccination and SARS-CoV-2 variants. Libraries were prepared by immunoSEQ multiplex PCR; TCRdb keeps only in-frame clonotypes and omits some of them. Here the sample spans about 140,000 clones, more than 80% being singletons. The input for sequencing was peripheral blood, taken after recovery from COVID-19. All receptors derive from a human donor who had recovered from COVID-19.

The V and J genes are TRBV5-6 and TRBJ2-6; D is ambiguous. Looked up from germline, CDR1 is SGHDT and CDR2 is YYEEEE. The V end was cut by 6 bases, the J end by 0 bases, with 7 bases between. The CDR3 runs 14 residues. The CDR3 sequence is CASNVLSGANVLTF. The DNA of the CDR3 is TGTGCCAGCAACGTGCTCTCTGGGGCCAACGTCCTGACTTTC.

Worth noting for this clone: Additional DNA sequences in this sample encode the identical CDR3. The chain recombines TRBV6-1 with TRBJ1-5; D is ambiguous. The CDR3 consists of 15 residues. The germline gives CDR1 MNHNS, CDR2 SASEGT. V lost 2 bases and J 2 bases, leaving 10 bases between the germline ends. CDR3 loop: CASSEWKGGNQPQHF. CDR3 nucleotide sequence: TGTGCCAGCAGTGAATGGAAGGGAGGCAATCAGCCCCAGCATTTT.

The chain carries TRBV6-2 or TRBV6-3 and TRBJ2-1; no reliable D call. Germline CDR1 is MNHEY and CDR2 is SVGEGT. V dropped 2 bases and J dropped 2 bases, with 10 bases sitting between them. This CDR3 has 15 amino acids. The CDR3 is CASSYAAGAYNEQFF. The CDR3 DNA reads as TGTGCCAGCAGTTACGCTGCTGGAGCCTACAATGAGCAGTTCTTC.

The gene calls are TRBV5-6 and TRBJ2-4; 8 nucleotides match TRBD1. Germline lookup yields CDR1 SGHDT and CDR2 YYEEEE. CDR3 length: 15 residues. The trim removed 0 bases at V and 7 bases at J, leaving 6 bases unmatched. The CDR3 coding sequence is TGTGCCAGCAGCTTGGAGCGGACAGGGAGGAACATTCAGTACTTC. Residues: CASSLERTGRNIQYF.

This chain uses TRBV6-1 with TRBJ1-5; maybe TRBD1 (6 bases). Germline V gene data show CDR1 as MNHNS and CDR2 as SASEGT. The V and J ends lost 4 bases and 6 bases respectively, with 19 bases between them. CDR3 length: 16 residues. Written as DNA, the CDR3 is TGTGCCAGCAGTGCACAGAGAAACAGGGTAGCTCAGCCCCAGCATTTT. Protein: CASSAQRNRVAQPQHF.

The CDR3 spells CASSLGQEKLFF. The DNA of the CDR3 is TGTGCCAGCAGCTTGGGGCAAGAAAAACTGTTTTTT. V and J are TRBV7-9 and TRBJ1-4; maybe TRBD1 (5 bases). The V gene lost 3 bases and the J gene lost 8 bases, with 7 bases spanning the gap. The CDR3 is 12 amino acids. Germline CDR1 reads SEHNR; CDR2 reads FQNEAQ (reference sequence).

The CDR3 DNA reads as TGTGCCAGCACCATGGGAAGGGGGGTTAGCTACAATGAGCAGTTCTTC. Translating it yields CASTMGRGVSYNEQFF. The rearrangement uses TRBV21-1 and TRBJ2-1. TRBV21-1 constitutes a pseudogene. The CDR3 has 16 residues.

To note about this clone: The junction does not match germline at one end; this may be a read error. This chain uses TRBV28 with TRBJ2-7, with 8 bases fitting TRBD1. This CDR3 has 12 residues. CDR1 and CDR2 from the germline V gene are MDHEN and SYDVKM. CDR3 protein: CASSLLPGQALF. CDR3 DNA: TGTGCCAGCAGTTTGCTGCCGGGACAGGCGCTCTTC.

The CDR3: CASSTLDGYGYTF. In nucleotides, the CDR3 is TGTGCCAGTAGTACCTTGGACGGCTATGGCTACACCTTC. The V call is TRBV19, the J call TRBJ1-2; D is undetermined. The CDR3 totals 13 residues. V shed 4 bases and J shed 4 bases, with 10 bases lying between them. Germline V lookup: CDR1 LNHDA, CDR2 SQIVND (reference sequence).

The J gene is TRBJ1-2, the V gene TRBV6-1; D is possibly TRBD1 (5 bases). Deletions cut 0 bases from V and 7 bases from J, with 21 bases between. The germline V gene has CDR1 MNHNS and CDR2 SASEGT. The CDR3 is 17 residues long. The CDR3 region is CASSEAEWGELRSGYTF. The DNA of the CDR3 is TGTGCCAGCAGTGAAGCGGAGTGGGGGGAACTGCGCAGTGGCTACACCTTC.

V gene TRBV18 combines with J gene TRBJ1-2; the D is unclear. The CDR3 sequence is 15 residues long. The V gene's germline CDR1 is KGHSH and CDR2 LQKENI. Trimming pared 3 bases from V and 6 bases from J, leaving 17 bases between. The CDR3 here is CASSPYSKDFNGYTF. The CDR3 coding sequence is TGTGCCAGCTCACCCTATTCGAAGGATTTCAATGGCTACACCTTC.

The sample holds a few counts of this clone. The chain links TRBV6-6 to TRBJ1-1; TRBD1 matches at 9 bases. The CDR3 spans 14 residues. V was clipped by 7 bases and J by 4 bases; unmatched bases: 7. Germline V gene data show CDR1 as MNHNY and CDR2 as SVGAGI (reference sequence). The DNA for the CDR3 is TGTGCCAGCACAAGACAGGGGGAGGGCACTGAAGCTTTCTTT. It codes for CASTRQGEGTEAFF.

The chain combines TRBV27 with TRBJ1-5; the D gene is possibly TRBD1 (5 bases). CDR3 length: 15 amino acids. Germline V gives CDR1 MNHEY, CDR2 SMNVEV (reference sequence). V lost 5 bases and J 6 bases, leaving 17 bases between the germline ends. DNA for the CDR3: TGTGCCAGCAGTCCCTCGAGACTGGGGGTTCAGCCCCAGCATTTT. Translation gives CASSPSRLGVQPQHF.

J is TRBJ1-3 and V is TRBV28; no reliable D call. This CDR3 has 14 amino acids. The V gene's germline CDR1 is MDHEN and CDR2 SYDVKM. V was clipped by 8 bases and J by 5 bases, with 16 bases between them. This CDR3 is CASGTIPARNTIYF. The CDR3 DNA reads TGTGCCAGCGGTACAATTCCCGCTAGAAACACCATATATTTT. The complete variable domain, with remaining parts taken from reference TRBV28 and TRBJ1-3, reads DVKVTQSSRYLVKRTGEKVFLECVQDMDHENMFWYRQDPGLGLRLIYFSYDVKMKEKGDIPEGYSVSREKKERFSLILESASTNQTSMYLCASGTIPARNTIYFGEGSWLTVV.

The chain couples TRBV3-1 (or the pseudogene TRBV3-2) to TRBJ1-2, with no clear D. The V and J ends lost 1 base and 2 bases respectively, with 2 bases between them. Looked up from germline, CDR1 is LGHDT and CDR2 is YNNKEL (reference sequence). The CDR3 runs 12 residues. The CDR3 is CASSQVNYGYTF. As DNA, the CDR3 is TGTGCCAGCAGCCAAGTAAACTATGGCTACACCTTC.

The chain is built from TRBV28 and TRBJ2-7; the match to TRBD2 covers 10 bases. This CDR3 is 15 amino acids long. V dropped 6 bases and J dropped 3; count of bases not matched to a gene: 8. The V gene's germline CDR1 is MDHEN and CDR2 SYDVKM. This chain's CDR3 is CASRTLAGSYYEQYF. In nucleotides, the CDR3 is TGTGCCAGCAGAACACTAGCGGGATCGTACTACGAGCAGTACTTC.

Comments on this clone: At one end the junction does not follow the germline gene, possibly because of a read error. The chain carries TRBV28 and TRBJ2-3; 8 bases are a match to TRBD2. From germline, CDR1 is MDHEN and CDR2 SYDVKM. The CDR3 contains 14 residues. In nucleotides, the CDR3 is TGTGCCAGCAGTCTCAAAACTAGCGGAGATTCGCAGTATTTT. Translated: CASSLKTSGDSQYF.

The gene calls are TRBV7-2 and TRBJ2-2; D not resolved. Germline CDR1 reads SGHTA; CDR2 reads FQGNSA. The V gene lost 1 base and the J gene lost 1 base, with 7 bases spanning the gap. The CDR3 sequence is 15 residues long. The CDR3: CASSLGLENTGELFF. The CDR3 DNA sequence: TGTGCCAGCAGCTTAGGCCTAGAGAACACCGGGGAGCTGTTTTTT.

The chain links TRBV4-1 to TRBJ2-7, with TRBD1 matching over 11 bases. Germline lookup yields CDR1 MGHRA and CDR2 YSYEKL. Germline trimming cut 1 base from V and 6 bases from J; bases unmatched to any gene: 2. CDR3 length: 14 amino acids. CDR3 sequence: CASSQAGTGGEQYF. In nucleotides, the CDR3 is TGCGCCAGCAGCCAAGCCGGGACAGGGGGCGAGCAGTACTTC.

This chain uses TRBV7-2 with TRBJ2-7; perhaps TRBD2 as D (7 bases). The length of the CDR3 is 15 residues. The V end was cut by 5 bases, the J end by 5 bases, with 19 bases between. The germline gives CDR1 SGHTA, CDR2 FQGNSA. The CDR3 sequence is CASSAGASRRDEQYF. CDR3 bases: TGTGCCAGCAGCGCGGGGGCTTCTCGGAGGGACGAGCAGTACTTC.

The chain uses TRBV6-5 and TRBJ1-6; the D gene is possibly TRBD1 (5 bases). From germline, CDR1 is MNHEY and CDR2 SVGAGI. Trimming stripped 6 bases from V and 6 bases from J, with 15 bases between. The CDR3 spans 15 residues. Here the CDR3 reads CASRTDLSPNSPLHF. CDR3 nucleotide sequence: TGTGCCAGCAGGACAGATTTGTCCCCTAATTCACCCCTCCACTTT.

This chain connects TRBV24-1 to TRBJ2-4; D possibly uses TRBD1 or TRBD2 (5 bases each). Trimming removed 4 bases at V and 9 bases at J, with 12 bases between. CDR1 and CDR2 from the germline V gene are KGHDR and SFDVKD. The CDR3 consists of 13 residues. CDR3 sequence reads: CATSDRIGGIQYF. DNA of the CDR3: TGTGCCACCAGTGACCGGATTGGGGGCATTCAGTACTTC.

The chain uses TRBV28 and TRBJ1-6; no clear D. The germline gives CDR1 MDHEN, CDR2 SYDVKM. Trimming stripped 3 bases from V and 8 bases from J, with 5 bases between. This CDR3 region has 12 residues. Here the CDR3 DNA reads TGTGCCAGCAGTTTGTGGGATTCACCCCTCCACTTT. It yields the protein CASSLWDSPLHF.

This clone was seen more than once but under ten times. The V call is TRBV29-1, the J call TRBJ2-3; D is uncertain. The CDR3 contains 12 residues. The V and J ends lost 4 bases and 4 bases respectively, with 9 bases between them. CDR1 is SQVTM, CDR2 ANQGSEA, per germline. CDR3 coding DNA: TGCAGCGTTGTCCCGGAGCCAGATACGCAGTATTTT. Translated: CSVVPEPDTQYF.

The chain combines TRBV30 with TRBJ1-4; D might be TRBD1 (6 bases). Germline-derived CDR1 and CDR2 are GTSNPN and SVGIG (reference sequence). Trimming took 3 bases from V and 8 from J, leaving 13 bases between them. This CDR3 is built from 13 residues. In DNA form, the CDR3 reads TGTGCCTGGAGCCGCGAGGGGGGGGAAAAACTGTTTTTT. Translation gives CAWSREGGEKLFF.

This clone was seen once. This rearrangement joins TRBV11-2 to TRBJ1-2; D call uncertain. The V gene lost 5 bases and the J gene lost 5 bases, with 15 bases spanning the gap. There are 14 residues in the CDR3. Per germline, CDR1 SGHAT and CDR2 FQNNGV. CDR3 loop: CASSRNSGKYGYTF. In DNA form, the CDR3 reads TGTGCCAGCAGCCGAAATAGTGGGAAATATGGCTACACCTTC.

This chain uses TRBV11-3 with TRBJ2-7, with D perhaps TRBD2 (6 bases). The V end lost 5 bases, the J end lost 0 bases, and 8 bases lay between the germline ends. CDR3 length: 13 amino acids. The germline V gene has CDR1 SGHNT and CDR2 YENEEA. Written as DNA, the CDR3 is TGTGCCAGCAGCGCGGGGACCTCCTACGAGCAGTACTTC. Translation: CASSAGTSYEQYF.